What follows are 11 T cell receptor beta chains derived from one specimen sequenced in a study of blood T cell repertoires in COVID-19. Method: immunoSEQ multiplex PCR; TCRdb's copy keeps in-frame clones and lacks some. The sample consists of fewer than 200,000 clones, more than 65% of them appearing once. Sequenced material: peripheral blood. All receptors derive from a man in his 70s with active or convalescent COVID-19.

This sequence joins TRBV14 and TRBJ1-1; the D is unclear. This CDR3 is built from 15 residues. Germline CDR1 SGHDN, CDR2 FVKESK. The V and J ends lost 6 bases and 4 bases respectively, with 18 bases between them. In DNA form, the CDR3 reads TGTGCCAGCAGTCATTCGGCCCGGACTGGCACTGAAGCTTTCTTT. Residues: CASSHSARTGTEAFF. Based on the CDR3 plus reference TRBV14 and TRBJ1-1, the full variable domain is EAGVTQFPSHSVIEKGQTVTLRCDPISGHDNLYWYRRVMGKEIKFLLHFVKESKQDESGMPNNRFLAERTGGTYSTLKVQPAELEDSGVYFCASSHSARTGTEAFFGQGTRLTVV.

The V gene is TRBV10-3, the J gene TRBJ2-2; weak D call: TRBD2 (5 bases). This CDR3 has 15 amino acids. Per germline, CDR1 ENHRY and CDR2 SYGVKD. V gave up 10 bases and J gave up 4 bases, with 19 bases separating them. DNA of the CDR3: TGTGCCACCACGCCCCAAGTTGAGGGCACCGGGGAGCTGTTTTTT. This translates into CATTPQVEGTGELFF.

This clone appeared a few times. The chain couples TRBV3-1 (or the pseudogene TRBV3-2) to TRBJ1-2; 7 nucleotides align to TRBD1. CDR1 and CDR2 from the germline V gene are LGHDT and YNNKEL (reference sequence). The CDR3 is made up of 16 amino acids. V dropped 0 bases and J dropped 5; count of bases not matched to a gene: 9. In DNA form, the CDR3 reads TGTGCCAGCAGCCAAGATCTCGCCAGGGGGGCTTATGGCTACACCTTC. Protein: CASSQDLARGAYGYTF.

This chain joins TRBV7-2 and TRBJ1-4; 9 bases align to TRBD1. This CDR3 is 15 amino acids long. J gave up 8 bases and V 2 bases, and 6 bases lay outside the gene matches. The germline V gene encodes CDR1 SGHTA and CDR2 FQGNSA. This CDR3 is CASSLRTGEYEKLFF. As DNA, the CDR3 is TGTGCCAGCAGCTTACGGACAGGGGAGTACGAAAAACTGTTTTTT.

The chain combines TRBV9 with TRBJ2-7, with 7 bases lining up with TRBD2. Looked up from germline, CDR1 is SGDLS and CDR2 is YYNGEE. This CDR3 has 15 amino acids. Germline trimming cut 0 bases from V and 4 bases from J; bases unmatched to any gene: 7. The CDR3 DNA reads as TGTGCCAGCAGCGTAGCTGGGGGGGTATTATACGAGCAGTACTTC. It translates to CASSVAGGVLYEQYF.

The CDR3: CATSDLPFTDTQYF. The CDR3 DNA sequence: TGTGCCACCAGTGATTTGCCCTTCACAGATACGCAGTATTTT. V is TRBV24-1 and J is TRBJ2-3; no reliable D call. The germline V gene encodes CDR1 KGHDR and CDR2 SFDVKD. V was trimmed by 0 bases and J by 2 bases, leaving 5 bases between them. The CDR3 runs 14 residues.

This clone was counted only a few times. This chain joins TRBV29-1 and TRBJ1-1; TRBD1 agrees at 8 bases. The CDR3 has 14 residues. The trim removed 7 bases at V and 6 bases at J, leaving 13 bases unmatched. CDR1 is SQVTM, CDR2 ANQGSEA, per germline. The CDR3 nucleotides are TGCAGCGCCAGGACTTGGACAGGGACATCTGAAGCTTTCTTT. It encodes CSARTWTGTSEAFF.

V gene TRBV7-2 combines with J gene TRBJ2-4; maybe TRBD1 (5 bases). Germline CDR1 is SGHTA and CDR2 is FQGNSA. Trimming removed 8 bases at V and 6 bases at J, with 17 bases between. This CDR3 comprises 14 residues. The CDR3 loop is CASLPGPGGNIQYF. As DNA, the CDR3 is TGTGCCAGCCTCCCAGGGCCTGGTGGAAACATTCAGTACTTC.

This clone showed up just once. V gene TRBV27 combines with J gene TRBJ2-1; TRBD2 agrees at 16 bases. The CDR3 has 20 amino acids. With V trimmed by 5 bases and J by 0 bases, 10 bases remained unmatched. Germline V CDR1 and CDR2: MNHEY, SMNVEV (reference sequence). CDR3 sequence: CASSLYPGLAGGPSYNEQFF. The DNA of the CDR3 is TGTGCCAGCAGTCTGTACCCGGGACTAGCGGGAGGGCCCTCCTACAATGAGCAGTTCTTC.

This chain connects TRBV5-1 to TRBJ2-2, with D possibly TRBD2 on 6 matching bases. V was shortened by 0 bases and J by 6 bases, with 18 bases between the two germline ends. CDR1 SGHRS and CDR2 YFSETQ come from the germline V gene. The CDR3 has 17 residues. In DNA, the CDR3 is TGCGCCAGCAGCTTGGAGGGCACCCTGGCGGGGTCCGGGGAGCTGTTTTTT. This encodes CASSLEGTLAGSGELFF.

The CDR3 here is CASSSYPDRGEAFF. The CDR3 DNA sequence: TGTGCCAGCAGTTCTTACCCCGACAGGGGGGAAGCTTTCTTT. The genes are TRBV28 and TRBJ1-1, with 9 bases fitting TRBD1. The CDR3 consists of 14 residues. V shed 4 bases, J shed 8 bases, and the junction held 8 bases outside the gene matches. Germline V lookup: CDR1 MDHEN, CDR2 SYDVKM.